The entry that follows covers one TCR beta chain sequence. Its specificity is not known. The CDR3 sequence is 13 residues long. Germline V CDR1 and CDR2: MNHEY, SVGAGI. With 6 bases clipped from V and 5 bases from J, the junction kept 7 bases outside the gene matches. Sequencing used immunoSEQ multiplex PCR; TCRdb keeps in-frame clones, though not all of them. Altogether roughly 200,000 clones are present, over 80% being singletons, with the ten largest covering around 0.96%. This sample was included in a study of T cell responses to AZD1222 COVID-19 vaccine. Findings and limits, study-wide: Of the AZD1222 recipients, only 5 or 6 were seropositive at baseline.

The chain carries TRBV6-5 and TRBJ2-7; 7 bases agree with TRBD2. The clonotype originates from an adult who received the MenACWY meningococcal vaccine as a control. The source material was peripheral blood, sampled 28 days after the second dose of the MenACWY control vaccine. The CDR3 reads CASRPGTTDEQYF. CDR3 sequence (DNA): TGTGCCAGCAGACCCGGGACTACGGACGAGCAGTACTTC.